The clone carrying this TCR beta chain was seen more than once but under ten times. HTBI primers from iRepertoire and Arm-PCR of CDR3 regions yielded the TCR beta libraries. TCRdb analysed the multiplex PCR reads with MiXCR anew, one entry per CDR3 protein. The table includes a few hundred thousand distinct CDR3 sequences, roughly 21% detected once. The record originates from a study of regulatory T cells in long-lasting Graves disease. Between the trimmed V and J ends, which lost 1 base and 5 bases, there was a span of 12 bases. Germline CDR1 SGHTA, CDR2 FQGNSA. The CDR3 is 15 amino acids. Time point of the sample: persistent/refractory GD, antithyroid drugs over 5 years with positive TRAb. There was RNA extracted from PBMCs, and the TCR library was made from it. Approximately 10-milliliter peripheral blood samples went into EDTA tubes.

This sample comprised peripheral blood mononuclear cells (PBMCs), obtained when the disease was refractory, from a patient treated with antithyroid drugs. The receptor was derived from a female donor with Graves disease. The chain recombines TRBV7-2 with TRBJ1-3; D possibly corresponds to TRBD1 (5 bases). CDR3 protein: CASSLGGILRNTIYF. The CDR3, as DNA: TGTGCCAGCAGCTTAGGGGGCATTCTAAGAAACACCATATATTTT.